Listed here are 4 T cell receptor beta chains from one sample, sequenced in a study of blood T cell repertoires in COVID-19. Some clones are missing from TCRdb's copy, which holds only in-frame ones; the method was immunoSEQ multiplex PCR. The sample has roughly 200,000 clones; approximately 92% are singletons. Sequenced input: PBMCs or T cells enriched from blood (not recorded which). Receptors were obtained from a woman aged 40-49 years with acute COVID-19.

This chain joins TRBV7-9 and TRBJ2-5, with 7 bases aligning to TRBD1. This CDR3 comprises 14 residues. Germline assignment: CDR1 SEHNR and CDR2 FQNEAQ (reference sequence). J lost 5 bases, V lost 5 bases, and 8 bases had no gene match. For the CDR3, the DNA is TGTGCCAGCAGCCGACAGGGTATCAGGGAGACCCAGTACTTC. It is translated as CASSRQGIRETQYF.

This chain connects TRBV6-2 or TRBV6-3 to TRBJ1-3; TRBD1 matches at 7 bases. The CDR3 contains 14 residues. The V gene's germline CDR1 is MNHEY and CDR2 SVGEGT. Trimming cost V 6 bases and J 10 bases; bases outside gene matches: 12. The CDR3 protein is CASSSGTALGTIYF. The CDR3 nucleotides read TGTGCCAGCAGCTCCGGGACAGCCCTAGGGACCATATATTTT.

The rearrangement uses TRBV23-1 and TRBJ2-2; 7 positions agree with TRBD2. TRBV23-1 is treated as an ORF (open reading frame) with a function not yet certain. Germline trimming cut 2 bases from V and 3 bases from J; bases unmatched to any gene: 18. CDR3 length: 20 amino acids. CDR3 coding DNA: TGCGCCAGCAGTCAACTCGCGGGAGTTGCCCATTTTAAGTACACCGGGGAGCTGTTTTTT. It encodes CASSQLAGVAHFKYTGELFF.

The chain joins TRBV7-9 to TRBJ1-2; a weak D match, TRBD1 (5 bases). There are 13 residues in the CDR3. Trimming left V 5 bases short and J 8 bases short, with 15 bases between. The germline V gene encodes CDR1 SEHNR and CDR2 FQNEAQ (reference sequence). The CDR3 DNA reads TGTGCCAGCAGCCCGGACACGTTGCGAGGCTACACCTTC. Encoded protein: CASSPDTLRGYTF.